This T cell receptor beta chain was captured by sequencing in a study of T cell repertoires in cytomegalovirus infection. Study at large: As its CMV epitopes, the study selected recently identified HLA-C-restricted and well-studied HLA-B-restricted targets. Public signatures in TCR beta pointed to CMV infection and matching HLA type. General study results and limits: It was HLA-C-restricted CMV-specific TCR beta clonotypes that dominated the response ex vivo.

This clonotype came up a few times. The antigen is unknown. The junction departs from the called germline gene at one end, perhaps through a read error. Via MiXCR, TCRdb re-called the reads, giving one row per CDR3 protein. The sample holds approximately 730,000 distinct CDR3 sequences, around 30% seen once. Germline CDR1 is MNHEY and CDR2 is SVGAGI. The length of the CDR3 is 18 residues. The source material was cultured PBMCs, sampled from culture after CMV antigen stimulation. The chain employs TRBV6-5 and TRBJ2-2; D might be TRBD1 or TRBD2, each matching 6 bases. The TCR was taken from a human donor in good health (CMV status not recorded). Some clones in this sample may be carry-over from other donors' samples. The CDR3 loop is CASSYWGAGDKDTGELFF. The CDR3 DNA is TGTGCCAGCAGCTACTGGGGGGCTGGGGATAAGGACACCGGGGAGCTGTTTTTT.